This T cell receptor beta chain was sequenced for a study of blood T cell repertoires in COVID-19. Trimming stripped 3 bases from V and 0 bases from J, with 23 bases between. Germline V CDR1 and CDR2: SEHNR, FQNEAQ (reference sequence). This CDR3 is 19 amino acids long. Libraries were prepared by immunoSEQ multiplex PCR; TCRdb keeps only in-frame clonotypes and omits some of them. The sample records approximately 47,000 clones, approximately 89% being singletons. The sequencing input was peripheral blood. The gene calls are TRBV7-9 and TRBJ1-1, with D possibly TRBD1 on 6 matching bases. This clonotype originated in a human donor with active COVID-19. The donor label of this sample is uncertain. The CDR3 coding sequence is TGTGCCAGCAGCTTGGGCTCCAGGGGAAGAGGGGAGATGAACACTGAAGCTTTCTTT. Its translation: CASSLGSRGRGEMNTEAFF. The whole variable domain, remainder taken from reference TRBV7-9 and TRBJ1-1, is DTGVSQNPRHKITKRGQNVTFRCDPISEHNRLYWYRQTLGQGPEFLTYFQNEAQLEKSRLLSDRFSAERPKGSFSTLEIQRTEQGDSAMYLCASSLGSRGRGEMNTEAFFGQGTRLTVV.